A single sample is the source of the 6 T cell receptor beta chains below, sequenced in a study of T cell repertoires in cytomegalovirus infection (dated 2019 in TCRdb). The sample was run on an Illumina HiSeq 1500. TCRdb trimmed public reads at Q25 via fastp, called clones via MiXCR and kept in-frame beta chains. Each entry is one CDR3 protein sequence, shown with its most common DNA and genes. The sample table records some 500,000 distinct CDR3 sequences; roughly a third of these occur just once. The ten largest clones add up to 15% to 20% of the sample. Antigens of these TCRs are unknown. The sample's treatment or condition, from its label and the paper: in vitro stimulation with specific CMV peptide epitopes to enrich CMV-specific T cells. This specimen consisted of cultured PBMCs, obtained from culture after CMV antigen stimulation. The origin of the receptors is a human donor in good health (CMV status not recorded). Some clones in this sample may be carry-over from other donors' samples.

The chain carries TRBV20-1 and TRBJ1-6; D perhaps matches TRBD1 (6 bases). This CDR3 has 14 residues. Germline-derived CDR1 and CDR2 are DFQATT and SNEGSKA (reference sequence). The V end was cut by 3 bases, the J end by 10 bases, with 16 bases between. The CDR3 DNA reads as TGCAGTGCTAGCGTAAACAGGGTCGGGTCACCCCTCCACTTT. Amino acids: CSASVNRVGSPLHF.

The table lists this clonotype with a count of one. Written as DNA, the CDR3 is TGTGCCACCAGCAGGGACCCCTGGCCCCAGCATTTT. It is translated as CATSRDPWPQHF. The chain combines TRBV15 with TRBJ1-5; the D is unclear. V was clipped by 3 bases and J by 9 bases, with 9 bases between them. CDR1 is LNHNV and CDR2 is YYDKDF in the germline V gene (reference sequence). The CDR3 covers 12 residues.

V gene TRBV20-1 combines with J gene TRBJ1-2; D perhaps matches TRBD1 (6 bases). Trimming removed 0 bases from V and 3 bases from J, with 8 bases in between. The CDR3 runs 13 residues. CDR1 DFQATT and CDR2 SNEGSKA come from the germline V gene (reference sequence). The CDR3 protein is CSARDTGYYGYTF. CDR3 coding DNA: TGCAGTGCTAGAGATACAGGGTACTATGGCTACACCTTC.

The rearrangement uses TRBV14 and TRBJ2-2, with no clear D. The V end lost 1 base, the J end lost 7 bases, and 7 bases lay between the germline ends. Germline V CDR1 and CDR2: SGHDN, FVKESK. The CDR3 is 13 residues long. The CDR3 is CASSQGNGGELFF. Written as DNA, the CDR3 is TGTGCCAGCAGCCAAGGGAACGGCGGGGAGCTGTTTTTT.

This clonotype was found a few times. The CDR3 DNA sequence: TGTGCCACCCGGCCCGGACAGGGGGAAAATCAGCCCCAGCATTTT. Its translation is CATRPGQGENQPQHF. The V gene is TRBV6-2 or TRBV6-3, the J gene TRBJ1-5, with 10 positions matching TRBD1. J lost 4 bases, V lost 10 bases, and 10 bases had no gene match. Germline values: CDR1 MNHEY, CDR2 SVGEGT. This CDR3 is 15 amino acids long.

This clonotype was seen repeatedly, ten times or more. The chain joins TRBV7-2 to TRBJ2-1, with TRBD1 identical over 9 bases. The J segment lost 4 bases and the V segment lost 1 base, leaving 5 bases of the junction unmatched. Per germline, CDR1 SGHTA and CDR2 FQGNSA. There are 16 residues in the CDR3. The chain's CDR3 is CASSLVGTGSYNEQFF. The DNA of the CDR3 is TGTGCCAGCAGCTTAGTCGGGACAGGGTCATACAATGAGCAGTTCTTC.